This passage covers 10 T cell receptor beta chains from one sample sequenced in a study of technical replicates of blood from a handful of donors. Only in-frame clones appear in the TCRdb table, and some are missing; sequencing was by immunoSEQ multiplex PCR. The repertoire includes about 73,000 clones, roughly 93% of them detected once, and 0.25% sits in the top ten. The specimen sequenced was T cells isolated from PBMCs. These receptors were collected from a human donor in good health.

The V call is TRBV9, the J call TRBJ2-3, with a weak D call TRBD1 (6 bases). Germline lookup yields CDR1 SGDLS and CDR2 YYNGEE. CDR3 length: 13 residues. Trimming took off 4 bases at V and 3 bases at J, with 9 bases between the two ends. CDR3 region: CASSQRGTDTQYF. The CDR3 region has the DNA TGTGCCAGCAGCCAGAGGGGGACAGATACGCAGTATTTT.

The chain has TRBV7-9 and TRBJ2-1; 7 bases align to TRBD1. Germline loops: CDR1 SEHNR, CDR2 FQNEAQ (reference sequence). The CDR3 totals 15 residues. Trimming removed 5 bases from V and 9 bases from J; junction bases left unmatched: 13. Here the CDR3 reads CASSPPKTGFSEQFF. Written as DNA, the CDR3 is TGTGCCAGCAGCCCTCCTAAGACAGGGTTTAGTGAGCAGTTCTTC.

The chain uses TRBV28 and TRBJ1-2, with D possibly matching TRBD1 (5 bases). Per the germline V gene, CDR1 is MDHEN and CDR2 is SYDVKM. The CDR3 contains 13 residues. Trimming pared 4 bases from V and 4 bases from J, leaving 10 bases between. The CDR3 DNA follows: TGTGCCAGCAGTTCAGGGTACAGCTATGGCTACACCTTC. This translates into CASSSGYSYGYTF.

This clone was detected only once. The chain has TRBV19 and TRBJ1-2; unclear D gene. This CDR3 has 14 residues. The germline gives CDR1 LNHDA, CDR2 SQIVND (reference sequence). With 3 bases removed from V and 0 bases from J, the gap between germline ends came to 8 bases. CDR3 bases: TGTGCCAGTAGTATTTTTAATCCTAACTATGGCTACACCTTC. Its translation: CASSIFNPNYGYTF.

The V call is TRBV11-2, the J call TRBJ2-5; TRBD2 matches at 8 bases. CDR1 SGHAT and CDR2 FQNNGV come from the germline V gene. V lost 4 bases and J lost 7; bases outside the gene matches: 14. The CDR3 contains 16 residues. The CDR3 DNA reads as TGTGCCAGCAGCTCACTCTCGGGCGGGGGGTCGGGGACCCAGTACTTC. This codes for CASSSLSGGGSGTQYF.

The gene calls are TRBV5-6 and TRBJ1-4; a possible D gene is TRBD1 (6 bases). Trimming left V 3 bases short and J 5 bases short, with 11 bases between. Germline V gives CDR1 SGHDT, CDR2 YYEEEE. The CDR3 has 14 amino acids. CDR3 in DNA: TGTGCCAGCAGCTCCGGGACACTCAATGAAAAACTGTTTTTT. Amino acid sequence: CASSSGTLNEKLFF.

V gene TRBV5-4 combines with J gene TRBJ2-5; D may be TRBD1 (5 bases). CDR1 is SGHNT and CDR2 is YYREEE in the germline V gene (reference sequence). Trimming removed 0 bases at V and 7 bases at J, with 19 bases between. The CDR3 is 16 residues long. Here the CDR3 reads CASSLGVGSGQGTQYF. CDR3 DNA sequence: TGTGCCAGCAGCTTGGGGGTCGGGTCGGGTCAGGGGACCCAGTACTTC.

This clone was seen once. The rearrangement joins TRBV5-4 to TRBJ2-5; 8 nucleotides agree with TRBD1. Looked up from germline, CDR1 is SGHNT and CDR2 is YYREEE (reference sequence). V lost 0 bases, J lost 5 bases, and 6 bases stayed unmatched. The CDR3 runs to 15 residues. This CDR3 reads CASSLAGTGEETQYF. The CDR3, as DNA: TGTGCCAGCAGCTTGGCCGGGACAGGTGAGGAGACCCAGTACTTC.

The chain links TRBV2 to TRBJ2-5, with TRBD2 identical over 13 bases. Germline values: CDR1 SNHLY, CDR2 FYNNEI. The junction had 6 bases not matched to a gene; V was cut back by 6 bases and J by 5 bases. The CDR3 totals 15 residues. The chain's CDR3 is CASRETSGGLETQYF. CDR3 coding DNA: TGTGCCAGCAGGGAGACTAGCGGGGGGCTCGAGACCCAGTACTTC.

The V call is TRBV7-9, the J call TRBJ1-1; D unresolved. The germline V gene has CDR1 SEHNR and CDR2 FQNEAQ (reference sequence). The CDR3 extends over 13 amino acids. Trimming pared 6 bases from V and 2 bases from J, leaving 10 bases between. CDR3 bases: TGTGCCAGCAGTTCTAACAGTAACACTGAAGCTTTCTTT. The encoded protein is CASSSNSNTEAFF.